The present T cell receptor beta chain was sequenced within a study of cytomegalovirus exposure and HLA in healthy donors. Study-wide results and caveats: Indistinguishable V segments, including TRBV6-2 and TRBV6-3, were excluded. Among the most significant clusters, several appeared linked to common viral pathogens in a later analysis.

PCR primers comprised 60 Vbeta and 13 Jbeta primers. Assay used: immunoSEQ multiplex PCR; TCRdb lists only in-frame clones, some missing. The table has approximately 140,000 clones, roughly 80% seen once. This CDR3 has 13 amino acids. Germline CDR1 and CDR2: MNHNY and SVGAGI (reference sequence). As regards this clone: Its antigen is currently unknown.

The sequence derives from a man between 18 and 29 years old in good health and CMV-seronegative. Sequencing input: PBMCs. The V gene is TRBV6-6, the J gene TRBJ2-5; 7 nucleotides agree with TRBD1. The assigned J gene may be wrong: the sequence end matches TRBJ2-7 better. The CDR3 coding sequence is TGTGCCAGCAGACAGGGGATTTCCTACGAGCAGTACTTC. Its protein is CASRQGISYEQYF.